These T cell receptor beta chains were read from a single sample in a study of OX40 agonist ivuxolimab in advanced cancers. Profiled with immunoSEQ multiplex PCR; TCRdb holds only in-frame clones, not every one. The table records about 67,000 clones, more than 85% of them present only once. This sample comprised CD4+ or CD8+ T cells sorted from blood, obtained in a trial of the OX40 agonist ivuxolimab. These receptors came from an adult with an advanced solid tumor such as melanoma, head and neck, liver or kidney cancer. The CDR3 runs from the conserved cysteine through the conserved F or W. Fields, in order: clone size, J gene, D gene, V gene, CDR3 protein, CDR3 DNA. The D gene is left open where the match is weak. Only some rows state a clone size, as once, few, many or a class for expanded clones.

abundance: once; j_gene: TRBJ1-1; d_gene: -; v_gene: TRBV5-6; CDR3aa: CASSSRGWGTEAFF; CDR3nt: TGTGCCAGCAGCTCCAGGGGTTGGGGGACTGAAGCTTTCTTT
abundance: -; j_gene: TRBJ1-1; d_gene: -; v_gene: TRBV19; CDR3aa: CASRDGVAEAFF; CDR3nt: TGTGCCAGTAGGGACGGGGTGGCTGAAGCTTTCTTT
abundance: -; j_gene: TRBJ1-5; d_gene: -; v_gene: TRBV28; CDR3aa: CASSLLRDTNQPQHF; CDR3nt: TGTGCCAGCAGTTTACTCCGGGACACCAATCAGCCCCAGCATTTT
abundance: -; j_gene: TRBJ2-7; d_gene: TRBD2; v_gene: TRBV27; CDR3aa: CASSLWGGYEQYF; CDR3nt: TGTGCCAGCAGTTTATGGGGGGGCTACGAGCAGTACTTC
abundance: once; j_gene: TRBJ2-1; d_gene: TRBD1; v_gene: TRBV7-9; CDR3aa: CASSFGQGAKNEQFF; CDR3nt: TGTGCCAGCAGCTTTGGGCAGGGGGCGAAAAATGAGCAGTTCTTC
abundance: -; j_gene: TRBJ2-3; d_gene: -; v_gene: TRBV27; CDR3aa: CASSQSLSGTDTQYF; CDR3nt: TGTGCCAGCAGTCAATCCTTGAGTGGGACAGATACGCAGTATTTT
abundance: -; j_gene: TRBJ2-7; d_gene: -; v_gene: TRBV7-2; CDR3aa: CASSLVSGGHYEQYF; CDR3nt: TGTGCCAGCAGCTTAGTGTCAGGGGGGCACTACGAGCAGTACTTC
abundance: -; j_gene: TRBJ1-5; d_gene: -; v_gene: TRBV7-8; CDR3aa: CASSPWVSGDVLRPQHF; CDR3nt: TGTGCCAGCAGCCCATGGGTGTCAGGAGACGTACTTCGGCCCCAGCATTTT
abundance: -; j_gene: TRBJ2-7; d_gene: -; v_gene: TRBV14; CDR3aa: CASSQPRDGNYEQYF; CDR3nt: TGTGCCAGCAGCCAACCCCGGGACGGCAACTACGAGCAGTACTTC
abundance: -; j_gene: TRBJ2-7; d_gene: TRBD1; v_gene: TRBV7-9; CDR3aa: CASSPYGDRGYEQYF; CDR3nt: TGTGCCAGCAGCCCCTACGGGGACAGGGGCTACGAGCAGTACTTC
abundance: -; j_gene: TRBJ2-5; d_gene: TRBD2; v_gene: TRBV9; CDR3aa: CASTEREGRRETQYF; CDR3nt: TGTGCCAGCACTGAACGGGAGGGCCGTCGAGAGACCCAGTACTTC
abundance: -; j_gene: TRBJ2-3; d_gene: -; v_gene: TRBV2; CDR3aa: CASLGGPTDTQYF; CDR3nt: TGTGCCAGCCTTGGCGGCCCCACAGATACGCAGTATTTT
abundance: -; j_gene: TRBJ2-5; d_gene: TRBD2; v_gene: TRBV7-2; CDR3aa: CASSLALAGVGETQYF; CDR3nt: TGTGCCAGCAGCCTGGCCCTAGCGGGAGTGGGAGAGACCCAGTACTTC
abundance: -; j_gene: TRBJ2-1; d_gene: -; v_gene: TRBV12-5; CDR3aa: CASGLLELLNEQFF; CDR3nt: TGTGCTAGTGGTTTGTTAGAACTACTCAATGAGCAGTTCTTC
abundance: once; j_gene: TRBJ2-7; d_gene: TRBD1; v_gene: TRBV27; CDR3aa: CASSSPGQGYEQYF; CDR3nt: TGTGCCAGCAGTTCCCCTGGACAGGGCTACGAGCAGTACTTC
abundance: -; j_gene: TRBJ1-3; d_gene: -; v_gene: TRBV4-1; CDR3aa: CASSQEGSGNSGNTIYF; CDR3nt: TGCGCCAGCAGCCAAGAGGGATCGGGCAACTCTGGAAACACCATATATTTT
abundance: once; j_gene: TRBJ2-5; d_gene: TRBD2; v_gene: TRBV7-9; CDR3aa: CASSRRSGSQETQYF; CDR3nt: TGTGCCAGCAGCCGGAGAAGCGGGAGCCAAGAGACCCAGTACTTC
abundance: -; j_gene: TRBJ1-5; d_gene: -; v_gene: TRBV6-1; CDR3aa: CASSEEEDSGQPQHF; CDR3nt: TGTGCCAGCAGCGAAGAGGAGGATTCGGGTCAGCCCCAGCATTTT
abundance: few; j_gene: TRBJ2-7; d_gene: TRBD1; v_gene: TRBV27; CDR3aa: CASSADRGLGEQYF; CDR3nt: TGTGCCAGCAGTGCAGACAGGGGGCTCGGCGAGCAGTACTTC
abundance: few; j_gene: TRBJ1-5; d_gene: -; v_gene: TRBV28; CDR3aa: CASSPVRGGNQPQHF; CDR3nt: TGTGCCAGCAGCCCCGTGCGGGGGGGCAATCAGCCCCAGCATTTT
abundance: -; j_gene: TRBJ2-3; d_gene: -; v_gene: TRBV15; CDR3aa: CATSIPGLTDTQYF; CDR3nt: TGTGCCACCAGCATACCAGGCCTCACAGATACGCAGTATTTT
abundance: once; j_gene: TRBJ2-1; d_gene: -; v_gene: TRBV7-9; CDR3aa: CASSWNDVWVF; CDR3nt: TGTGCCAGCAGCTGGAACGATGTCTGGGTCTTC
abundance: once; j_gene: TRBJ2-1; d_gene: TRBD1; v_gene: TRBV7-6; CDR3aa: CASRDTQGSSSYNEQFF; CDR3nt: TGTGCCAGCAGAGATACACAGGGGTCGAGCTCCTACAATGAGCAGTTCTTC
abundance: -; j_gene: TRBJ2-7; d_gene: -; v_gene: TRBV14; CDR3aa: CASSQDGVRVRESNEQYF; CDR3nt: TGTGCCAGCAGCCAAGATGGAGTGAGGGTTCGGGAAAGTAACGAGCAGTACTTC
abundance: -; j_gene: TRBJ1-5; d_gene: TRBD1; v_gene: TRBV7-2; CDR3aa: CASSFDRGYSNQPQHF; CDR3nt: TGTGCCAGCAGCTTCGACAGGGGTTATAGCAATCAGCCCCAGCATTTT
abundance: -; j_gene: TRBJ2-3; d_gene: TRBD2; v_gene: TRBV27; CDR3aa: CASSRGAGDDTDTQYF; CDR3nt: TGTGCCAGCAGCCGCGGGGCGGGAGATGACACAGATACGCAGTATTTT
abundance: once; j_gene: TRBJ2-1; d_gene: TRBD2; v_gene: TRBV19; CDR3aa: CASIPTSAGVDNEQFF; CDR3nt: TGTGCCAGTATCCCCACTAGCGCAGGAGTGGACAATGAGCAGTTCTTC
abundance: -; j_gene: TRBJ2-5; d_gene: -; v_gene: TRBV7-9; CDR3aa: CASSFIEETQYF; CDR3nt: TGTGCCAGCAGCTTTATCGAAGAGACCCAGTACTTC
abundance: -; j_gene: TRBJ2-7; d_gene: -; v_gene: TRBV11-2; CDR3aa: CASSLVSRGHEQYF; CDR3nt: TGTGCCAGCAGCTTAGTATCCAGGGGTCACGAGCAGTACTTC
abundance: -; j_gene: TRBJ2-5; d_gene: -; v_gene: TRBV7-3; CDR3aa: CASSLTGGAAETQYF; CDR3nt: TGTGCCAGCAGCTTAACAGGGGGGGCTGCGGAGACCCAGTACTTC
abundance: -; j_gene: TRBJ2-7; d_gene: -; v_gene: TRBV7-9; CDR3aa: CASSPVRPLGFGEQYF; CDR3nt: TGTGCCAGCAGCCCCGTCCGACCGCTAGGCTTCGGGGAGCAGTACTTC
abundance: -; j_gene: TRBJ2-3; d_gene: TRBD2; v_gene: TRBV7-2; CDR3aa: CASSFLTREGLSTDTQYF; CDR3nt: TGTGCCAGCAGCTTCCTGACGAGGGAGGGCCTCAGCACAGATACGCAGTATTTT
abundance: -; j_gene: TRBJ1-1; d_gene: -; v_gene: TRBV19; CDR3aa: CASSVYAGPIGAEAFF; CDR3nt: TGTGCCAGTAGTGTCTATGCCGGGCCCATAGGAGCTGAAGCTTTCTTT
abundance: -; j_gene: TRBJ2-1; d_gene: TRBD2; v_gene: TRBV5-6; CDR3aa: CASSTPPGLLLEQFF; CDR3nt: TGTGCCAGCAGCACCCCCCCGGGACTACTACTTGAGCAGTTCTTC
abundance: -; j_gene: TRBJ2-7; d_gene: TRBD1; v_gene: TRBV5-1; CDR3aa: CASSLGRGQALSYEQYF; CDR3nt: TGCGCCAGCAGCTTAGGGCGAGGACAGGCCCTCTCCTACGAGCAGTACTTC
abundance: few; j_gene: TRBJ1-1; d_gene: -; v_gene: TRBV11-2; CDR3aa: CASSPGTYTEAFF; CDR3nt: TGTGCCAGCAGCCCGGGAACCTACACTGAAGCTTTCTTT
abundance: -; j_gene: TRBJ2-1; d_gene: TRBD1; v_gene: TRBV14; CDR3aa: CASSQEGATGGRNEQFF; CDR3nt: TGTGCCAGCAGCCAAGAAGGGGCGACAGGGGGCAGGAATGAGCAGTTCTTC
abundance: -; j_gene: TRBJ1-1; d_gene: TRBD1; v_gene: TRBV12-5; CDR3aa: CASGVEGGRMNTEAFF; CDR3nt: TGTGCTAGTGGAGTTGAAGGGGGCCGGATGAACACTGAAGCTTTCTTT
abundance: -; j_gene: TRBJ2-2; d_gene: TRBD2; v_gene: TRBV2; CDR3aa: CASSARGTSYAGELFF; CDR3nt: TGTGCCAGCAGTGCCCGCGGGACTAGCTACGCCGGGGAGCTGTTTTTT
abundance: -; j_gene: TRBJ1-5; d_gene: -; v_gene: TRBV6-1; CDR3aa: CASSEWAGDIDQPQHF; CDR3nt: TGTGCCAGCAGTGAATGGGCAGGGGATATCGATCAGCCCCAGCATTTT
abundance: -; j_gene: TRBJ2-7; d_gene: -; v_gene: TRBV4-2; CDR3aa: CASSHRTDPYEQYF; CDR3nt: TGTGCCAGCAGCCACCGGACAGATCCCTACGAGCAGTACTTC
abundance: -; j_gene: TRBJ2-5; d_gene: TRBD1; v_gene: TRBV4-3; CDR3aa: CASSTGQGNSETQYF; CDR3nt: TGCGCCAGCAGCACTGGACAGGGGAATAGTGAGACCCAGTACTTC
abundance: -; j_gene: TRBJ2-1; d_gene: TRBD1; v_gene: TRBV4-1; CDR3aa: CASSPDRGRLYNEQFF; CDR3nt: TGCGCCAGCAGCCCAGACAGGGGGCGTTTATACAATGAGCAGTTCTTC
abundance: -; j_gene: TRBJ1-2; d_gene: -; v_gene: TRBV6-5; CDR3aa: CASTPGYGYTF; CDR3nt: TGTGCCAGCACGCCGGGTTATGGCTACACCTTC
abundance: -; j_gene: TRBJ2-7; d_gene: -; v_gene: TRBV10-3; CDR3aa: CAISESKQGTYEQYF; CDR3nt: TGTGCCATCAGTGAGTCCAAACAGGGAACCTACGAGCAGTACTTC
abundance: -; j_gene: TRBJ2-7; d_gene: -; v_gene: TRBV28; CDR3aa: CASSSGQFYEQYF; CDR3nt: TGTGCCAGCAGTTCTGGACAGTTCTACGAGCAGTACTTC
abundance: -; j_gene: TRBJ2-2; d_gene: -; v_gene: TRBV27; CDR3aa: CASSLWVGGELFF; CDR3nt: TGTGCCAGCAGTTTGTGGGTTGGCGGGGAGCTGTTTTTT
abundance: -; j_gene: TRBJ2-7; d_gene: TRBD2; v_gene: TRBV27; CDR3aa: CASSMTSGRTYEQYF; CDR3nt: TGTGCCAGCAGTATGACTAGCGGGAGGACCTACGAGCAGTACTTC
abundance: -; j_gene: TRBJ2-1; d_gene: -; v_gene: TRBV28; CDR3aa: CASSSIAESSYNEQFF; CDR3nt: TGTGCCAGCAGTTCAATAGCGGAGAGCTCCTACAATGAGCAGTTCTTC
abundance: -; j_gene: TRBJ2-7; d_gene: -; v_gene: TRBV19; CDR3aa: CASSIEGSLSYEQYF; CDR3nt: TGTGCCAGTAGTATAGAGGGCAGCCTATCCTACGAGCAGTACTTC
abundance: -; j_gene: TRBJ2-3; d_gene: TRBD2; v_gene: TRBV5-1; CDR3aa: CASSLAPGLARADTQYF; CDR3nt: TGCGCCAGCAGCTTGGCCCCCGGACTAGCTAGGGCAGATACGCAGTATTTT
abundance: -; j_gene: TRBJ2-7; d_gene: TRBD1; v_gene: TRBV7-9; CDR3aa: CASSFRDRTYEQYF; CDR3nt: TGTGCCAGCAGCTTCCGGGACAGGACCTACGAGCAGTACTTC
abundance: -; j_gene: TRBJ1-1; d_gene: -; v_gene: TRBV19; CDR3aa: CASSPLGTGNTEAFF; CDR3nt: TGTGCCAGTAGTCCACTCGGGACGGGTAACACTGAAGCTTTCTTT
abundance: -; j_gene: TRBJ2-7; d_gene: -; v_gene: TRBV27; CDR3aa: CASSLSGISYEQYF; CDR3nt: TGTGCCAGCAGTTTATCGGGTATATCCTACGAGCAGTACTTC
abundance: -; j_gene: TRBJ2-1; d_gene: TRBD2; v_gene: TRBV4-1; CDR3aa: CASSQAFSVLGLAGTSYNEQFF; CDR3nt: TGCGCCAGCAGCCAAGCGTTTAGTGTCTTGGGACTAGCGGGAACCAGCTACAATGAGCAGTTCTTC
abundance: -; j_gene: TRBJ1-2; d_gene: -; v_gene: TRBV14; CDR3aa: CASSQESIYGYTF; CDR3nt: TGTGCCAGCAGCCAAGAGTCCATCTATGGCTACACCTTC
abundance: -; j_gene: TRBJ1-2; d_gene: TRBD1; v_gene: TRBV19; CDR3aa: CASSIVRDRPFGYTF; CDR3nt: TGTGCCAGTAGTATAGTCCGGGACAGACCTTTTGGCTACACCTTC